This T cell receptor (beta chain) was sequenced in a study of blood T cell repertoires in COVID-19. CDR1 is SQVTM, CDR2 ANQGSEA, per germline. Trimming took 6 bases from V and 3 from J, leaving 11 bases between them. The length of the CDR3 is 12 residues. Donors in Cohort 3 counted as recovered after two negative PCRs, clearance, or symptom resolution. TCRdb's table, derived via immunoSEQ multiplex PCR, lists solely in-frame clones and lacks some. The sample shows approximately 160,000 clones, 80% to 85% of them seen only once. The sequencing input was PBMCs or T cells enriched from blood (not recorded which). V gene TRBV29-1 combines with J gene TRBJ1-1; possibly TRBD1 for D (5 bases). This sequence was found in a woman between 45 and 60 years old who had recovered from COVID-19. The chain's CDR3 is CSVTDRYTEAFF. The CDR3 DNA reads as TGCAGCGTGACAGACAGATACACTGAAGCTTTCTTT.